This T cell receptor beta chain was observed in a study of T-cell memory formation after mild COVID-19. TCRdb reprocessed the 5' RACE reads via MiXCR and lists one record per CDR3 protein. The repertoire holds roughly 400,000 distinct CDR3 sequences, over 15% seen once, with about 22% in the top ten. Details on this clonotype: The antigen remains undetermined.

Findings and limits, study-wide: Several responding clones turned up in pre-infection memory, indicating that cross-reactive memory may have taken part. The authors did not confirm SARS-CoV-2 specificity of second-wave clones peaking day 37. Chiefly within CM and EM were the contracting CD4+ clones; CD8+ ones were within EMRA.

J gave up 8 bases and V 4 bases, and 5 bases lay outside the gene matches. Germline values: CDR1 LGHDT, CDR2 YNNKEL (reference sequence). This CDR3 spans 14 amino acids. The rearrangement links TRBV3-1 to TRBJ2-1; 10 bases map to TRBD1. This TCR derives from a man aged 18 to 30 who had mild COVID-19 (a few samples of this study predate the infection). Cell type and time point are not known. Specimen: PBMCs or a T cell subset sorted from them (not recorded which). For the CDR3, the DNA is TGTGCCAGCAGCCGGGACAGGGGAGGGCATGAGCAGTTCTTC. Encoded protein: CASSRDRGGHEQFF.